This T cell receptor (beta chain) was sequenced during a study of shared clonotypes between healthy human individuals. Whole-study results and caveats: Non-shared clonotypes showed lower generation probabilities than clonotypes common to all four donors.

Germline V lookup: CDR1 MGHRA, CDR2 YSYEKL. The CDR3 is made up of 16 amino acids. After removal of 0 bases from V and 6 bases from J, the junction contained 8 bases not matched to a gene. In the case of this clone: Its antigen is unidentified.

Naive CD8 cells were CD45RO-negative, positively selected for CCR7, excluding terminally differentiated effector memory CD45RA+ cells. Only in-frame clones appear in the TCRdb table, and some are missing; sequencing was by immunoSEQ multiplex PCR. In the table there are some 740,000 clones, approximately 92% of which are singletons. V is TRBV4-1 and J is TRBJ2-7; 10 nucleotides match TRBD1. The sequencing input was naive CD8+ T cells sorted from blood. The TCR was taken from a man aged 30-40 years in good health. The CDR3 DNA reads TGCGCCAGCAGCCAAGAGGGACAGGGGAGGCCCTTCGAGCAGTACTTC. Translating gives CASSQEGQGRPFEQYF.